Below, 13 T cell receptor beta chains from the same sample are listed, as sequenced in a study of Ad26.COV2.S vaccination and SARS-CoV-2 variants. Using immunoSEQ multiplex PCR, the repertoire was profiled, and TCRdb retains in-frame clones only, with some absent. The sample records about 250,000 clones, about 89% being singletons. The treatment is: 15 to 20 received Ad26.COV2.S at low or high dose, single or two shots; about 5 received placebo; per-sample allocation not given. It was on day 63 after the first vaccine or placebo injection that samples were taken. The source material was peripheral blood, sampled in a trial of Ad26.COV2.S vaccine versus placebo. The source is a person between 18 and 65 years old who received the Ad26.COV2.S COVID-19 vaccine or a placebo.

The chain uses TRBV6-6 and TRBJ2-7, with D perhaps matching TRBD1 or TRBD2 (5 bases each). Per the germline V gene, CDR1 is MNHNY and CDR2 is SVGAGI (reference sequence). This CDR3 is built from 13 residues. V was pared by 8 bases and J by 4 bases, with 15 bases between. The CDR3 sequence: CASAQGRIYEQYF. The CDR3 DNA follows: TGTGCCAGCGCCCAGGGACGGATTTACGAGCAGTACTTC.

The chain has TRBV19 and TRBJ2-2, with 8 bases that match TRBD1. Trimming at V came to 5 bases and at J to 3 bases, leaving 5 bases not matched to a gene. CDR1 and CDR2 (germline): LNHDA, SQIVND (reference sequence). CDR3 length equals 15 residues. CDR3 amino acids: CASSVRGRDTGELFF. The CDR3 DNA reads TGTGCCAGTAGTGTCAGGGGGCGCGACACCGGGGAGCTGTTTTTT.

The CDR3: CASSPGTGNTIYF. The CDR3 DNA reads as TGCGCCAGCAGCCCCGGAACTGGAAACACCATATATTTT. The rearrangement joins TRBV5-1 to TRBJ1-3; D uncertain. V was clipped by 4 bases and J by 2 bases, with 7 bases between them. The CDR3 is made up of 13 amino acids. In germline, CDR1 is SGHRS, CDR2 YFSETQ.

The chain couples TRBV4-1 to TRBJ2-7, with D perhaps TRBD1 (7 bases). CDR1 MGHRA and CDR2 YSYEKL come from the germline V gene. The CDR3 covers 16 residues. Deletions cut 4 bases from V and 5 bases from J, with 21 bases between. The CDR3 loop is CASSRGTADVFNEQYF. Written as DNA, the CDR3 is TGCGCCAGCAGCCGCGGGACAGCCGATGTGTTTAACGAGCAGTACTTC.

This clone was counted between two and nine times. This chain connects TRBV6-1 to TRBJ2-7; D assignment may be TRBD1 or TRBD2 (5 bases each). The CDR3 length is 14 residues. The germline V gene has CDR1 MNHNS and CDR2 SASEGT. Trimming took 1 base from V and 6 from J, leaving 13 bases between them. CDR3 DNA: TGTGCCAGCAGTGAAGACCCGAGGGGACGCGAGCAGTACTTC. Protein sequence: CASSEDPRGREQYF.

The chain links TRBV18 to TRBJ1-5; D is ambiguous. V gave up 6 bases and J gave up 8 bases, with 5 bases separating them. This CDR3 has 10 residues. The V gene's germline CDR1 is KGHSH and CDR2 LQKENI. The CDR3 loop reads CASSGKPQHF. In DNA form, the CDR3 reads TGTGCCAGCTCTGGGAAGCCCCAGCATTTT.

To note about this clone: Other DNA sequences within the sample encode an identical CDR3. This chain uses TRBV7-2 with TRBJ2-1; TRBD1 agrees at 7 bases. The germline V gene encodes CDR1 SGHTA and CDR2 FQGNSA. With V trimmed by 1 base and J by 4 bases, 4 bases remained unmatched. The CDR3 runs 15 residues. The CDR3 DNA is TGTGCCAGCAGCTTAGGACAGGGTAGATACAATGAGCAGTTCTTC. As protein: CASSLGQGRYNEQFF.

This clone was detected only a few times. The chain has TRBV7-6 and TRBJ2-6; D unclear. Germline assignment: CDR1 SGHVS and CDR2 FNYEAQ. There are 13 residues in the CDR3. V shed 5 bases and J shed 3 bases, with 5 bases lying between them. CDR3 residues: CASSRNGANVLTF. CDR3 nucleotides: TGTGCCAGCAGCCGAAATGGGGCCAACGTCCTGACTTTC.

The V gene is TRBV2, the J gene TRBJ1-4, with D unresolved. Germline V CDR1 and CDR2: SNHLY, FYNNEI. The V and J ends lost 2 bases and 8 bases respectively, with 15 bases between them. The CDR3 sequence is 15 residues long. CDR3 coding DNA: TGTGCCAGCAGTGAATCGGTCTCTGCGGGGGAAAAACTGTTTTTT. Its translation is CASSESVSAGEKLFF.

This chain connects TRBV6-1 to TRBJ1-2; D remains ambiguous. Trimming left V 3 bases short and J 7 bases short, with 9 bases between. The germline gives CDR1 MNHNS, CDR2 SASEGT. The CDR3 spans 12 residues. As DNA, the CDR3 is TGTGCCAGCAGTGAGATCCCAGGTGGCTACACCTTC. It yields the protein CASSEIPGGYTF.

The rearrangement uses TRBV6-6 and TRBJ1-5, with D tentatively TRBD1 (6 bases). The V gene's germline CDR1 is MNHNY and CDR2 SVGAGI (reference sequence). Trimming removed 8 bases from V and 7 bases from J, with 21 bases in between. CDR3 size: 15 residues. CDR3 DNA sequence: TGTGCCAGCGGGGATAACGGACAGTTTTGGCAGCCCCAGCATTTT. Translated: CASGDNGQFWQPQHF.

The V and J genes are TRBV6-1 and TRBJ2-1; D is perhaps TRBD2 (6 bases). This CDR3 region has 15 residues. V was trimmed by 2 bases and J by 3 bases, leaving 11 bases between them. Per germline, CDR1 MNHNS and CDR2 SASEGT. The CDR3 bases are TGTGCCAGCAGTGAAATGGAGGGGCTCTACAATGAGCAGTTCTTC. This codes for CASSEMEGLYNEQFF.

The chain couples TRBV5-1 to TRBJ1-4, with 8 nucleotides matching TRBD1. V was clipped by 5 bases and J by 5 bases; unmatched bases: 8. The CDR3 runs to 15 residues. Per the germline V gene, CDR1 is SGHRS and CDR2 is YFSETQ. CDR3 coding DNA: TGCGCCAGCAGGGACGGACAGGGCCAAAATGAAAAACTGTTTTTT. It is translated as CASRDGQGQNEKLFF.